One and the same sample provided the 9 T cell receptor beta chains below, sequenced in a study of beta chain features in type 1 diabetes. Sequencing targeted expressed TCRB transcripts, as all isolated RNA had been reverse transcribed. Only in-frame clones appear in the TCRdb table, and some are missing; sequencing was by immunoSEQ multiplex PCR. The sample contains 130,000 or so clones, approximately 9.2% of which appear only once. Sequences were obtained from central memory CD4+ T cells from blood. The receptors come from a man younger than 35 in good health.

The V gene is TRBV15, the J gene TRBJ1-2; D gene uncertain. The ends were cut back, 1 base at V and 9 bases at J, with 9 bases in the middle. Germline lookup yields CDR1 LNHNV and CDR2 YYDKDF (reference sequence). CDR3 length: 12 amino acids. The CDR3 here is CATSRGRDRYTF. Written as DNA, the CDR3 is TGTGCCACCAGCAGAGGTCGGGATCGCTACACCTTC.

This clone was recorded a few times. The chain combines TRBV15 with TRBJ1-4; D is perhaps TRBD1 (5 bases). The CDR3 is made up of 16 amino acids. V shed 0 bases and J shed 10 bases, with 18 bases lying between them. Germline V gene data show CDR1 as LNHNV and CDR2 as YYDKDF (reference sequence). The CDR3 is CATSRETVWVTGKLFF. CDR3 sequence (DNA): TGTGCCACCAGCAGAGAGACAGTTTGGGTGACTGGAAAACTGTTTTTT.

This chain links TRBV6-5 with TRBJ2-7; no definite D call. V was clipped by 10 bases and J by 1 base, with 14 bases between them. Germline V gene sequence: CDR1 MNHEY, CDR2 SVGAGI. The CDR3 is made up of 13 amino acids. CDR3 sequence reads: CATQDVQSYEQYF. The CDR3 DNA sequence: TGTGCCACCCAGGATGTACAGTCCTACGAGCAGTACTTC.

This clone has just a few counts. The CDR3 loop reads CASSLSGARQETQYF. In nucleotides, the CDR3 is TGTGCCAGCAGCTTGTCAGGGGCGCGGCAAGAGACCCAGTACTTC. The chain has TRBV5-8 and TRBJ2-5; possible D gene TRBD1, 6 bases. The CDR3 spans 15 residues. V gave up 1 base and J gave up 2 bases, with 12 bases separating them. The germline V gene encodes CDR1 SGHTS and CDR2 YDEGEE.

The gene calls are TRBV2 and TRBJ2-6; no definite D call. CDR1 SNHLY and CDR2 FYNNEI come from the germline V gene. This CDR3 is built from 15 residues. V was shortened by 7 bases and J by 0 bases, with 10 bases between the two germline ends. The CDR3 sequence: CASTQNPSGANVLTF. CDR3 bases: TGTGCCAGCACGCAGAATCCCTCTGGGGCCAACGTCCTGACTTTC.

In this sample, this clone turned up many times. V is TRBV7-2 and J is TRBJ1-5, with D perhaps TRBD1 (5 bases). CDR3 length: 14 amino acids. V was clipped by 8 bases and J by 2 bases, with 13 bases between them. Germline CDR1 and CDR2: SGHTA and FQGNSA. CDR3 protein: CASSQGEGNQPQHF. DNA of the CDR3: TGTGCCAGCTCTCAGGGTGAAGGCAATCAGCCCCAGCATTTT.

The J gene is TRBJ2-4, the V gene TRBV4-1; 7 bases are a match to TRBD1. Trimming took 2 bases from V and 0 from J; bases not matched to a gene: 4. CDR1 is MGHRA and CDR2 is YSYEKL in the germline V gene. The CDR3 runs 16 residues. As DNA, the CDR3 is TGCGCCAGCAGCCAATTGGGACAGCTAGCCAAAAACATTCAGTACTTC. It codes for CASSQLGQLAKNIQYF.

This clone has just a few counts. The CDR3 DNA reads TGTGCCAGCTCAGCACAGGGGGCGTGGAACACCGGGGAGCTGTTTTTT. Its translation is CASSAQGAWNTGELFF. The rearrangement joins TRBV18 to TRBJ2-2; 9 positions agree with TRBD1. The CDR3 has 16 amino acids. Trimming took 5 bases from V and 1 from J; bases not matched to a gene: 5. The germline V gene encodes CDR1 KGHSH and CDR2 LQKENI.

A few counts support this clone. The rearrangement uses TRBV2 and TRBJ2-7, with D unresolved. The V end lost 2 bases, the J end lost 2 bases, and 7 bases lay between the germline ends. Per germline, CDR1 SNHLY and CDR2 FYNNEI. The CDR3 runs 13 residues. CDR3 bases: TGTGCCAGCAGTGAATGGCAGGCCTACGAGCAGTACTTC. It specifies CASSEWQAYEQYF.